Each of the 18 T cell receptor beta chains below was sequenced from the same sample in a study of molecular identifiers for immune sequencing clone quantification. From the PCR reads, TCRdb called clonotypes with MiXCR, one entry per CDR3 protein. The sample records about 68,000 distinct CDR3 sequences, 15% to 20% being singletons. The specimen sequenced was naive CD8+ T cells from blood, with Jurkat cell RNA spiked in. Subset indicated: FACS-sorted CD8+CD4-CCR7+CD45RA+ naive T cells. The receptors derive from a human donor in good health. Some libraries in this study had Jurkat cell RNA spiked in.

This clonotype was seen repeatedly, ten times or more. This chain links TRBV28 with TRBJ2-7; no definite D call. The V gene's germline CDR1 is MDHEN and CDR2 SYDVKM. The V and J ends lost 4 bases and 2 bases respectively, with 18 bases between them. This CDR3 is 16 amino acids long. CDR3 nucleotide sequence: TGTGCCAGCAGTTCGCTGGTGTTTAATCCGACCTACGAGCAGTACTTC. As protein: CASSSLVFNPTYEQYF. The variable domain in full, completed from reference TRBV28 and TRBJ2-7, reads DVKVTQSSRYLVKRTGEKVFLECVQDMDHENMFWYRQDPGLGLRLIYFSYDVKMKEKGDIPEGYSVSREKKERFSLILESASTNQTSMYLCASSSLVFNPTYEQYFGPGTRLTVT.

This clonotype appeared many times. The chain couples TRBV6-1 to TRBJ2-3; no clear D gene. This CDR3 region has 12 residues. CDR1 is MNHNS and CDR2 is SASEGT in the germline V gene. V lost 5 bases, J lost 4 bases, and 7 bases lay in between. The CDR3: CASSTMADTQYF. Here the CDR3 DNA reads TGTGCCAGCAGTACGATGGCAGATACGCAGTATTTT.

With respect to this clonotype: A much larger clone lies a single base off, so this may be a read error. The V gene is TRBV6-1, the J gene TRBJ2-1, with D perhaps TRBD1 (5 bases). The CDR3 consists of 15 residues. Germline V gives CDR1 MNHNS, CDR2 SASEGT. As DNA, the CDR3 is TGTGCCAGCAGTGAATGGGGCAGCTCCTACAATAAGCAGTTCTTC. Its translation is CASSEWGSSYNKQFF.

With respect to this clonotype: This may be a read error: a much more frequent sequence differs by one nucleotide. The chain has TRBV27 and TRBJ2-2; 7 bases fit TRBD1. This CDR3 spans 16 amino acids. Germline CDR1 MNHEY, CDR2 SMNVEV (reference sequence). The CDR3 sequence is CAGSLETGVIPGELFF. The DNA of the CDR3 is TGTGCCGGCAGTCTCGAAACAGGGGTAATTCCCGGGGAGCTGTTTTTT.

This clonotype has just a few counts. This CDR3 is CASSLTAGGSYNEQFF. The CDR3 nucleotides read TGTGCCAGCAGCTTAACAGCGGGCGGCTCCTACAATGAGCAGTTCTTC. This rearrangement joins TRBV11-1 to TRBJ2-1; perhaps TRBD2 as D (6 bases). Trimming removed 2 bases from V and 0 bases from J, with 11 bases in between. Per the germline V gene, CDR1 is SGHAT and CDR2 is FQDESV (reference sequence). The CDR3 has 16 amino acids. The full variable domain, in which reference TRBV11-1 and TRBJ2-1 provide the parts outside the CDR3, is EAEVAQSPRYKITEKSQAVAFWCDPISGHATLYWYRQILGQGPELLVQFQDESVVDDSQLPKDRFSAERLKGVDSTLKIQPAELGDSAMYLCASSLTAGGSYNEQFFGPGTRLTVL.

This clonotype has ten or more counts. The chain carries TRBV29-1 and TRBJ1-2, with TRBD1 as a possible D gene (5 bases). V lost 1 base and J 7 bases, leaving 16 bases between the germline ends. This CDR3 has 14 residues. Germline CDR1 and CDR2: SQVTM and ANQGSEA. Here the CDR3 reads CSVEGGGTTIGYTF. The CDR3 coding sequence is TGCAGCGTTGAAGGGGGGGGGACTACCATTGGCTACACCTTC.

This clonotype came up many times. CDR3 loop: CSARDLGGYEQYF. DNA of the CDR3: TGCAGTGCTAGAGATCTTGGAGGGTACGAGCAGTACTTC. The chain links TRBV20-1 to TRBJ2-7; a weak D match, TRBD2 (6 bases). Looked up from germline, CDR1 is DFQATT and CDR2 is SNEGSKA (reference sequence). V lost 0 bases, J lost 4 bases, and 10 bases lay in between. CDR3 length: 13 amino acids.

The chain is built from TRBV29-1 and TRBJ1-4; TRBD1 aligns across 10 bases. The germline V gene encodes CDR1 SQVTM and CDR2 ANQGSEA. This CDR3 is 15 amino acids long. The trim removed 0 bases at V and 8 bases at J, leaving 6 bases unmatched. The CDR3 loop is CSVEEGGQGWEKLFF. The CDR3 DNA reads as TGCAGCGTTGAAGAAGGGGGACAGGGGTGGGAAAAACTGTTTTTT.

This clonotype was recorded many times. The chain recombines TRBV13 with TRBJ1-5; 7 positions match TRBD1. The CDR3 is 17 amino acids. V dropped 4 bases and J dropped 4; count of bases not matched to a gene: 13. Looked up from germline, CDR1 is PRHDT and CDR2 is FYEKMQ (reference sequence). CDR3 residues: CASSSSGGEKRNQPQHF. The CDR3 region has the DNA TGTGCCAGCAGCTCATCAGGGGGAGAAAAAAGGAATCAGCCCCAGCATTTT.

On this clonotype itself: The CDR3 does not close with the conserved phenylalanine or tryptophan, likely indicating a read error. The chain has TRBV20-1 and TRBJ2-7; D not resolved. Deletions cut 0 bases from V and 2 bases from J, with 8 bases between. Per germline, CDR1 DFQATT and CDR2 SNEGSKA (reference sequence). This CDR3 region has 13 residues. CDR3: CSARDSSAYEQYL. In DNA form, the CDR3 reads TGCAGTGCTAGAGATAGCAGCGCCTACGAGCAGTACCTC.

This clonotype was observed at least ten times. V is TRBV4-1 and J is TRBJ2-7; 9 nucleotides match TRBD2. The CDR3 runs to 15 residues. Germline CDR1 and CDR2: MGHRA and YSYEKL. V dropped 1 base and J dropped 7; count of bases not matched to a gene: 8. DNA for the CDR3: TGCGCCAGCAGCCAAGTCGCGGGAGGGCCGGGGGAGCAGTACTTC. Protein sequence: CASSQVAGGPGEQYF.

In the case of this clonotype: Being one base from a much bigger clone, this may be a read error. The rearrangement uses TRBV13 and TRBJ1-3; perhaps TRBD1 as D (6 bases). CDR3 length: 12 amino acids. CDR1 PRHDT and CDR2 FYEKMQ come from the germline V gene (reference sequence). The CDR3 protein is CASSVQGHTVYF. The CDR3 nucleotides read TGTGCCAGCAGCGTACAGGGTCACACCGTATATTTT.

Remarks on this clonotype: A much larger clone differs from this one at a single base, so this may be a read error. The CDR3 DNA follows: TGCATCGCAGTGACCGGGACAGGCTACGAGCAGTACTTC. It encodes CIAVTGTGYEQYF. This chain joins TRBV29-1 and TRBJ2-7; 8 positions agree with TRBD1. From germline, CDR1 is SQVTM and CDR2 ANQGSEA. The length of the CDR3 is 13 residues.

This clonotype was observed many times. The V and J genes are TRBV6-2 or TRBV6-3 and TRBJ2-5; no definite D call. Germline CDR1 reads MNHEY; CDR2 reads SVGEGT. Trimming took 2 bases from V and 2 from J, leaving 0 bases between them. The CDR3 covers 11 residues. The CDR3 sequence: CASSYQETQYF. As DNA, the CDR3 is TGTGCCAGCAGTTACCAAGAGACCCAGTACTTC.

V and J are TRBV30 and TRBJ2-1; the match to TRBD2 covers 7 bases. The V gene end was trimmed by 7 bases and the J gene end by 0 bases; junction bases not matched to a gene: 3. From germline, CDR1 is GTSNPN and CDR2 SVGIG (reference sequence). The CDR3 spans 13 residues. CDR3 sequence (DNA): TGTGCCTTGGAGCGGGACTCCTACAATGAGCAGTTCTTC. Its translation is CALERDSYNEQFF.

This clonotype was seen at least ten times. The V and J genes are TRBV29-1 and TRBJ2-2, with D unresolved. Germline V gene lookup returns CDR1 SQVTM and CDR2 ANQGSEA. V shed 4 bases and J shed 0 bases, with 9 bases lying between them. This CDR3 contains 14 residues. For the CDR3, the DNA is TGCAGCGTTGTTGACCCCGCGAACACCGGGGAGCTGTTTTTT. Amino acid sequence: CSVVDPANTGELFF.

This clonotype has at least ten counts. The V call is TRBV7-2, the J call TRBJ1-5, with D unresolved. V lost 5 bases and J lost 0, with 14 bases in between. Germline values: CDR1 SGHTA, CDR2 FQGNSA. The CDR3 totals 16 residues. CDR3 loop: CASSLTHGYSNQPQHF. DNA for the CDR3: TGTGCCAGCAGCCTAACTCACGGATATAGCAATCAGCCCCAGCATTTT.

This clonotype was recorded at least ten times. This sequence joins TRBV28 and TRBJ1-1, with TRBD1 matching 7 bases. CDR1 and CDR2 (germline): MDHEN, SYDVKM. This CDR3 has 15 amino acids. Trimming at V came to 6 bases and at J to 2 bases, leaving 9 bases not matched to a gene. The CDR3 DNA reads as TGTGCCAGCAGCCCGACAGGGACCCCCAACACTGAAGCTTTCTTT. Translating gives CASSPTGTPNTEAFF.